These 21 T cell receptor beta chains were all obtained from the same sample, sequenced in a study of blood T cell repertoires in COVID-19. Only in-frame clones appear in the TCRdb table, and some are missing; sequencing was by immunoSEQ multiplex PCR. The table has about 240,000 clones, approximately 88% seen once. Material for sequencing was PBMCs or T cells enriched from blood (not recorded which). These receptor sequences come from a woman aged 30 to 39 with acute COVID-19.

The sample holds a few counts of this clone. CDR3 in DNA: TGTGCCAGTAGAGAGATAGGACAGGGGGCGGGCGAGCAGTACTTC. This codes for CASREIGQGAGEQYF. This chain links TRBV19 with TRBJ2-7; 11 bases agree with TRBD1. Germline CDR1 is LNHDA and CDR2 is SQIVND (reference sequence). After removal of 6 bases from V and 6 bases from J, the junction contained 10 bases not matched to a gene. There are 15 residues in the CDR3.

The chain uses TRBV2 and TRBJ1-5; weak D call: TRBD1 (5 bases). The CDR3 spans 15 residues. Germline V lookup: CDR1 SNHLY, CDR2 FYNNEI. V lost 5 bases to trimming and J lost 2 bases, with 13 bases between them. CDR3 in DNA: TGTGCCAGCAGTAGTCAGGGTTGGGGCAATCAGCCCCAGCATTTT. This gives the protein CASSSQGWGNQPQHF.

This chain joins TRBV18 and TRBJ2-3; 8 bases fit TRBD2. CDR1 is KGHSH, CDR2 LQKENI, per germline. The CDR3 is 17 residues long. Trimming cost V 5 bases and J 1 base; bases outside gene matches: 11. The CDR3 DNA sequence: TGTGCCAGCTCAACCCTGGAATTACTAGCGGGCACAGATACGCAGTATTTT. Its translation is CASSTLELLAGTDTQYF.

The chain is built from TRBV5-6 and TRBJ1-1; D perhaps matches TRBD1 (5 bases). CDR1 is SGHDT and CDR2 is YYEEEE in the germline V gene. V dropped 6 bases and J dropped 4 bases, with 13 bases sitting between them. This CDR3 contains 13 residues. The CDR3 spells CASKGYDGTEAFF. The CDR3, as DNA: TGTGCCAGCAAGGGGTATGATGGCACTGAAGCTTTCTTT.

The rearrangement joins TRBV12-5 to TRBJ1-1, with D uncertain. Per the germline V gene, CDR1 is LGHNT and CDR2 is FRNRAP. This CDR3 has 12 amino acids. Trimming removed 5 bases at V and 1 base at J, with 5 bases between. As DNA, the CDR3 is TGTGCTAGTGGTCCCAGGAACACTGAAGCTTTCTTT. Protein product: CASGPRNTEAFF. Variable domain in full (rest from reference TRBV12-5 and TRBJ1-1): DARVTQTPRHKVTEMGQEVTMRCQPILGHNTVFWYRQTMMQGLELLAYFRNRAPLDDSGMPKDRFSAEMPDATLATLKIQPSEPRDSAVYFCASGPRNTEAFFGQGTRLTVV.

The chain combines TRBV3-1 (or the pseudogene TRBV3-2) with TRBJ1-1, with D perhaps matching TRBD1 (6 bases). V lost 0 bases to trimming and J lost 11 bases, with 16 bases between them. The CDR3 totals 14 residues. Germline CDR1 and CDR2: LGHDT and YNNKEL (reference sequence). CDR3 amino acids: CASSQDETGNIAFF. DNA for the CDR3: TGTGCCAGCAGCCAAGACGAAACAGGGAATATTGCTTTCTTT.

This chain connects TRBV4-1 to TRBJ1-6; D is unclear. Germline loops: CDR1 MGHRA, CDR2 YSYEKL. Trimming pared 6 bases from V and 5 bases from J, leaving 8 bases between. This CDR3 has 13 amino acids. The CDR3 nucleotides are TGCGCCAGCAGTGGGGAGCATAATTCACCCCTCCACTTT. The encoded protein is CASSGEHNSPLHF.

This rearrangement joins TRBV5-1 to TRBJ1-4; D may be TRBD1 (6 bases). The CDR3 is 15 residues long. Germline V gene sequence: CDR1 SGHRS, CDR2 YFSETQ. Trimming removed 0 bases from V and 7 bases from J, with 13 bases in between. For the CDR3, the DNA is TGCGCCAGCAGCTTGGTTTCAGGGGCGCCTGAAAAACTGTTTTTT. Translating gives CASSLVSGAPEKLFF.

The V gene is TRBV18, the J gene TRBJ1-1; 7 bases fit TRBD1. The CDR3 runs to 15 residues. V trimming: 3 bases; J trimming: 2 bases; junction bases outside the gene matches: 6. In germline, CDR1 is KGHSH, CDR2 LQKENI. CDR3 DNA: TGTGCCAGCTCACCCGGGACAGCTCGAAACACTGAAGCTTTCTTT. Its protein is CASSPGTARNTEAFF.

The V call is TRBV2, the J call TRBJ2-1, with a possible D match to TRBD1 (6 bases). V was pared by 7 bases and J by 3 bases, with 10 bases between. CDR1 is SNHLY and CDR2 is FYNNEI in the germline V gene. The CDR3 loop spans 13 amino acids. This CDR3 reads CASTEQGYNEQFF. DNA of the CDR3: TGTGCCAGCACCGAACAGGGCTACAATGAGCAGTTCTTC.

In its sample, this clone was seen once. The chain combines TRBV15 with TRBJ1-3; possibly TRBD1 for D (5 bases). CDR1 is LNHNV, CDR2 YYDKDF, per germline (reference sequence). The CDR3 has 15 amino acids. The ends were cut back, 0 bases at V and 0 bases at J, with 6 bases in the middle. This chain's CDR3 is CATSRDRASGNTIYF. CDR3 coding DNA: TGTGCCACCAGCAGAGACAGGGCCTCTGGAAACACCATATATTTT. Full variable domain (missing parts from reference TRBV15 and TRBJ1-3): DAMVIQNPRYQVTQFGKPVTLSCSQTLNHNVMYWYQQKSSQAPKLLFHYYDKDFNNEADTPDNFQSRRPNTSFCFLDIRSPGLGDTAMYLCATSRDRASGNTIYFGEGSWLTVV.

The CDR3 nucleotides read TGCGCCAGCAGCAGCCGACCCGGGGTGAATTCCTACGAGCAGTACTTC. This translates into CASSSRPGVNSYEQYF. The chain combines TRBV4-1 with TRBJ2-7; the D gene is possibly TRBD2 (5 bases). The CDR3 spans 16 residues. Per germline, CDR1 MGHRA and CDR2 YSYEKL. Trimming removed 5 bases at V and 1 base at J, with 18 bases between.

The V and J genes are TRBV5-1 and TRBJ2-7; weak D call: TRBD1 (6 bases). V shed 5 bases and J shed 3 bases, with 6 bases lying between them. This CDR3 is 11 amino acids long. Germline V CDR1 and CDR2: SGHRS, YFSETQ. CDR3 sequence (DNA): TGCGCCAGCAGACAGGGCTACGAGCAGTACTTC. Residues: CASRQGYEQYF.

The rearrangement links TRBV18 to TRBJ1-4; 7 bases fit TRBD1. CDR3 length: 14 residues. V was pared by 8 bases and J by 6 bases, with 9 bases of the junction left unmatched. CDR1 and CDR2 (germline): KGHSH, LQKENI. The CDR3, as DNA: TGTGCCAGCACCAGGGGGACTAGGGATGAAAAACTGTTTTTT. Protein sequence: CASTRGTRDEKLFF. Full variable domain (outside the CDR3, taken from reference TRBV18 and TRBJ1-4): NAGVMQNPRHLVRRRGQEARLRCSPMKGHSHVYWYRQLPEEGLKFMVYLQKENIIDESGMPKERFSAEFPKEGPSILRIQQVVRGDSAAYFCASTRGTRDEKLFFGSGTQLSVL.

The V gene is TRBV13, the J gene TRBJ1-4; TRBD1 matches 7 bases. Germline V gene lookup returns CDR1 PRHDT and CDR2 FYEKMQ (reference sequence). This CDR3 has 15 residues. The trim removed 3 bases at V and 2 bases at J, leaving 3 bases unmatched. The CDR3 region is CASSFGQATNEKLFF. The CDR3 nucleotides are TGTGCCAGCAGCTTCGGACAGGCGACTAATGAAAAACTGTTTTTT. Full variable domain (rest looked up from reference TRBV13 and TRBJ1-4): AAGVIQSPRHLIKEKRETATLKCYPIPRHDTVYWYQQGPGQDPQFLISFYEKMQSDKGSIPDRFSAQQFSDYHSELNMSSLELGDSALYFCASSFGQATNEKLFFGSGTQLSVL.

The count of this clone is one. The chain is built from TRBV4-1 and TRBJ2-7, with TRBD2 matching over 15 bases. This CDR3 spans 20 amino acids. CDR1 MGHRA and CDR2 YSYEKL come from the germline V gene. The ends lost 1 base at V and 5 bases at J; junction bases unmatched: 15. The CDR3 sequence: CASSQVITGLAGGLLDEQYF. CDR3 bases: TGCGCCAGCAGCCAAGTGATAACTGGACTAGCGGGGGGGCTATTGGACGAGCAGTACTTC.

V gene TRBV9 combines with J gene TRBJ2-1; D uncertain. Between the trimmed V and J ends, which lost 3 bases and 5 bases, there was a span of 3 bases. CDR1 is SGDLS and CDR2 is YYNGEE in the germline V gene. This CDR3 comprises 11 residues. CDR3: CASSADNEQFF. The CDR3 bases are TGTGCCAGCAGCGCCGACAATGAGCAGTTCTTC.

CDR3 sequence (DNA): TGCACCAGCAGTCCGACAGAAATGAACACTGAAGCTTTCTTT. It specifies CTSSPTEMNTEAFF. The genes are TRBV1 and TRBJ1-1; the table's D call of TRBD1 was not tested on the DNA. TRBV1 is marked as a pseudogene. This CDR3 comprises 14 residues.

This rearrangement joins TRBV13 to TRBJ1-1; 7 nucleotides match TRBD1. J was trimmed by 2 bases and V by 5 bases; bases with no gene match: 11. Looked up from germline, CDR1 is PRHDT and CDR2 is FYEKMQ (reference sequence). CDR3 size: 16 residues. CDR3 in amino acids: CASSTTGIDSNTEAFF. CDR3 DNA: TGTGCCAGCAGCACGACAGGGATCGATTCAAACACTGAAGCTTTCTTT.

CDR3 sequence (DNA): TGTGCCAGTAGCCGACAGAGGAGCTCTGGAAACACCATATATTTT. Amino acid sequence: CASSRQRSSGNTIYF. This chain connects TRBV19 to TRBJ1-3, with TRBD1 as a possible D gene (5 bases). The CDR3 is made up of 15 amino acids. Germline assignment: CDR1 LNHDA and CDR2 SQIVND (reference sequence). V lost 6 bases to trimming and J lost 0 bases, with 12 bases between them. The full variable domain, in which reference TRBV19 and TRBJ1-3 provide the parts outside the CDR3, is DGGITQSPKYLFRKEGQNVTLSCEQNLNHDAMYWYRQDPGQGLRLIYYSQIVNDFQKGDIAEGYSVSREKKESFPLTVTSAQKNPTAFYLCASSRQRSSGNTIYFGEGSWLTVV.

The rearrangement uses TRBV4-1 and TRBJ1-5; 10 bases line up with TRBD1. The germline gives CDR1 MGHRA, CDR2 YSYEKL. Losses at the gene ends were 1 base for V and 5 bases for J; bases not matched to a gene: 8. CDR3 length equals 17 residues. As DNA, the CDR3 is TGCGCCAGCAGCCAAGGGGTGGGACAGGGGTCTTATCAGCCCCAGCATTTT. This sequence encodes CASSQGVGQGSYQPQHF.